The clone carrying this T cell receptor beta chain has a handful of counts. Antigen unknown. Donors contributed one heparinised blood draw apiece, averaging about 120 mL. Since all of the isolated RNA was reverse transcribed, expressed TCRB transcripts were what got sequenced. The data were produced by immunoSEQ multiplex PCR, yet TCRdb's version contains in-frame clones alone and is incomplete. The data show some 350,000 clones, 9.5% to 10% seen once. CDR3 size: 17 residues. This entry is derived from a study of beta chain features in type 1 diabetes. Whole-study results and caveats: Shorter templates might be favored by PCR, equally in patients and controls. Sampled from patients, naive, central memory and Treg TCRB repertoires appeared more similar than those sampled from healthy donors. Significant though moderate, a shortening of TCRB CDR3s appeared in all four CD4+ subsets of Type 1 diabetes patients.

Material: central memory CD4+ T cells from blood. The clonotype was recovered from a man aged 25-40 years with type 1 diabetes. V is TRBV21-1 and J is TRBJ2-7; the DNA was not used to check the table's D call, TRBD1. TRBV21-1 is described as a pseudogene. CDR3 amino acids: CASSKRAGSFRGREQYF. The CDR3 DNA reads as TGTGCCAGCAGCAAAAGGGCGGGATCGTTTAGGGGGCGCGAGCAGTACTTC.